This entry concerns a single TCR beta chain. Its antigen is still unknown. The PCR had 60 Vbeta and 13 Jbeta primers. The assay was immunoSEQ multiplex PCR, and TCRdb's table has in-frame clones only and misses some. The table lists roughly 150,000 clones, roughly 80% of them singletons. This specimen belongs to a study of cytomegalovirus exposure and HLA in healthy donors. Per germline, CDR1 SGDLS and CDR2 YYNGEE. V trimming: 0 bases; J trimming: 3 bases; junction bases outside the gene matches: 8. The CDR3 contains 18 residues. Whole-study results and caveats: Among TCR sequences, most were rare, though some public TCRs appeared in many donors. Later work found that TCR association rates differed between HLA loci; DRB1 had the most and HLA-C the fewest. Later analysis identified a missense DCLRE1C variant that was linked to TCR beta V- and J-gene trimming. Specificity for CMV antigens was confirmed in vitro for a few of the CMV-associated chains.

The sample consisted of PBMCs. The rearrangement joins TRBV9 to TRBJ2-3; 12 bases are a match to TRBD2. This receptor was identified in a middle-aged woman in good health and CMV-seronegative. The CDR3 loop reads CASSVDASGGELTDTQYF. For the CDR3, the DNA is TGTGCCAGCAGCGTAGACGCTAGCGGGGGGGAATTGACAGATACGCAGTATTTT.